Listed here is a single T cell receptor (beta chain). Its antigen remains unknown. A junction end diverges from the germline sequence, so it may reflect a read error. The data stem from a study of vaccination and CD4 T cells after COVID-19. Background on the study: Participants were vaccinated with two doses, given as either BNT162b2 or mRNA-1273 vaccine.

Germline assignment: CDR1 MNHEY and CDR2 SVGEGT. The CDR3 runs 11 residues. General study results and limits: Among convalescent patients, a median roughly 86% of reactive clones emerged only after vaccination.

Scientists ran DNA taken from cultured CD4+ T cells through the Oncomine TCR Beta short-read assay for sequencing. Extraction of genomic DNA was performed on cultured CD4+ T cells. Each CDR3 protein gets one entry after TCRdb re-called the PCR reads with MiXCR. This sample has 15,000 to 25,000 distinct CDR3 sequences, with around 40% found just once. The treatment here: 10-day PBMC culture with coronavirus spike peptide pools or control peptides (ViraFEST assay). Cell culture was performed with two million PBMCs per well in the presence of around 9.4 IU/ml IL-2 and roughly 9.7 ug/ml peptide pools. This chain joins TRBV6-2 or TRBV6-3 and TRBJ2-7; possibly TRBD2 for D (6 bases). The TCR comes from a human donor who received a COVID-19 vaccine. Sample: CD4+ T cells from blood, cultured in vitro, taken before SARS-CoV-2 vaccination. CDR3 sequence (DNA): TGTGCCAGCAGTTCTGCGGGATCCCTTTGCTTC. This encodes CASSSAGSLCF.